The clone carrying this TCR beta chain has a handful of counts. The antigen remains undetermined. This sample stems from a study of T cells in Graves' hyperthyroidism and ophthalmopathy. Notes on the study in general: Most expanded thyroid clonotypes above 0.001 also appeared in blood.

Each person with ophthalmopathy scored at least 3 on the Clinical Activity Score, reached NOSPECS grade 4 or higher, and had been ill under 3 months. Fresh peripheral blood, roughly 10 ml, was the source of the PBMCs. Amplification of TCR beta CDR3 regions was performed using RNA transcripts as template. RT-PCR in the first round (using the HTBI primer set) targeted the TCR CDR3. TCRdb independently ran MiXCR on the multiplex PCR reads; one entry per CDR3 protein. In the table there are 620,000 or so distinct CDR3 sequences, about 15% of which are singletons. Trimming stripped 4 bases from V and 2 bases from J, with 10 bases between. In germline, CDR1 is SGHVS, CDR2 FNYEAQ. The CDR3 loop spans 14 amino acids.

The specimen sequenced was blood. The V call is TRBV7-6, the J call TRBJ2-3, with D uncertain. The TCR was taken from a woman aged 45-60 years with Graves' ophthalmopathy. The CDR3 region has the DNA TGTGCCAGCAGCTCTCGGATCTACACAGATACGCAGTATTTT. Translated: CASSSRIYTDTQYF.